The 28 T cell receptor beta chains listed next were all sequenced from one sample in a study of blood T cell repertoires in COVID-19. Libraries were prepared by immunoSEQ multiplex PCR; TCRdb keeps only in-frame clonotypes and omits some of them. The sample holds some 70,000 clones; approximately 88% are singletons and the top ten take approximately 6.8%. Specimen: peripheral blood. The origin of the receptors is a woman in her 70s with acute or convalescent COVID-19.

This chain joins TRBV6-5 and TRBJ1-1; possible D gene TRBD1, 6 bases. This CDR3 is built from 15 residues. Trimming stripped 6 bases from V and 8 bases from J, with 22 bases between. CDR1 MNHEY and CDR2 SVGAGI come from the germline V gene. The CDR3 coding sequence is TGTGCCAGCAGGCCCAGGGGCCCTCTGTTGCCGGAAGCTTTCTTT. This encodes CASRPRGPLLPEAFF.

The rearrangement uses TRBV23-1 and TRBJ1-5, with D perhaps matching TRBD1 (5 bases). TRBV23-1 is placed among ORFs of uncertain function. This CDR3 comprises 18 residues. Trimming took 2 bases from V and 3 from J, leaving 20 bases between them. The CDR3 DNA follows: TGCGCCAGCAGTCAAATCCAATGGGGGGTGGGGTACAATCAGCCCCAGCATTTT. Translated, it gives CASSQIQWGVGYNQPQHF.

This clone appeared a single time. The CDR3 sequence: CASTPVGTWVTDTQYF. The CDR3 DNA reads TGTGCCAGCACCCCTGTAGGGACTTGGGTTACAGATACGCAGTATTTT. The chain links TRBV6-6 to TRBJ2-3; the D gene is possibly TRBD2 (6 bases). Trimming shortened V by 7 bases and J by 3 bases, and 20 bases separated the two germline ends. Germline loops: CDR1 MNHNY, CDR2 SVGAGI (reference sequence). This CDR3 has 16 amino acids.

The chain's CDR3 is CASSFRGGGPYNEQFF. The CDR3 DNA reads TGTGCCAGCAGCTTCCGCGGGGGAGGCCCCTACAATGAGCAGTTCTTC. The chain links TRBV5-4 to TRBJ2-1; TRBD2 agrees at 7 bases. The CDR3 is 16 amino acids. Germline loops: CDR1 SGHNT, CDR2 YYREEE (reference sequence). The V gene end was trimmed by 2 bases and the J gene end by 2 bases; junction bases not matched to a gene: 7.

The V gene is TRBV28, the J gene TRBJ1-5; D may be TRBD1 (6 bases). The CDR3 contains 18 residues. Trimming pared 6 bases from V and 6 bases from J, leaving 27 bases between. The V gene's germline CDR1 is MDHEN and CDR2 SYDVKM. CDR3 loop: CASRLLRTAPLGVQPQHF. CDR3 coding DNA: TGTGCCAGCAGACTCCTCAGGACAGCTCCGCTGGGTGTTCAGCCCCAGCATTTT.

This chain's CDR3 is CASRSDRWEQFF. The CDR3 DNA reads as TGTGCCAGCAGGTCAGACAGATGGGAGCAGTTCTTC. V and J are TRBV28 and TRBJ2-1, with D possibly being TRBD1 (5 bases). This CDR3 comprises 12 residues. V dropped 6 bases and J dropped 10 bases, with 13 bases sitting between them. Per germline, CDR1 MDHEN and CDR2 SYDVKM.

This clone was detected once. The gene calls are TRBV30 and TRBJ1-2; 9 bases are shared with TRBD1. There are 13 residues in the CDR3. V lost 1 base and J lost 5; bases outside the gene matches: 2. CDR1 and CDR2 (germline): GTSNPN, SVGIG (reference sequence). The CDR3 sequence: CAWSGTGAYGYTF. The CDR3 coding sequence is TGTGCCTGGAGTGGGACAGGGGCTTATGGCTACACCTTC.

This clone appeared a single time. This rearrangement joins TRBV7-6 to TRBJ1-5; possibly TRBD1 for D (5 bases). The CDR3 length is 16 residues. Germline CDR1 and CDR2: SGHVS and FNYEAQ. The ends were cut back, 1 base at V and 4 bases at J, with 14 bases in the middle. The CDR3 nucleotides are TGTGCCAGCAGCTTAGGACCCCCGGGACTTAATCAGCCCCAGCATTTT. Residues: CASSLGPPGLNQPQHF.

This chain connects TRBV28 to TRBJ1-2, with D possibly being TRBD1 (6 bases). With 8 bases removed from V and 4 bases from J, the gap between germline ends came to 20 bases. This CDR3 contains 15 residues. In germline, CDR1 is MDHEN, CDR2 SYDVKM. CDR3 amino acids: CASRRRGGRTYGYTF. In DNA form, the CDR3 reads TGTGCCAGCCGACGGAGGGGGGGCCGGACCTATGGCTACACCTTC.

J is TRBJ1-2 and V is TRBV7-3; TRBD1 might be the D (5 bases). The CDR3 has 16 residues. Trimming cost V 0 bases and J 4 bases, with 15 bases left between them. Germline V gene lookup returns CDR1 SGHTA and CDR2 FQGTGA. The CDR3 protein is CASSLTPSRGSYGYTF. The DNA of the CDR3 is TGTGCCAGCAGCTTAACCCCATCTAGGGGCAGCTATGGCTACACCTTC.

The chain employs TRBV19 and TRBJ2-1; maybe TRBD2 (6 bases). The V end lost 5 bases, the J end lost 7 bases, and 15 bases lay between the germline ends. The V gene's germline CDR1 is LNHDA and CDR2 SQIVND (reference sequence). The CDR3 consists of 14 residues. The chain's CDR3 is CASSHGTLGNEQFF. CDR3 DNA: TGTGCCAGTAGTCACGGGACTTTGGGGAATGAGCAGTTCTTC.

The V gene is TRBV28, the J gene TRBJ2-7; 8 bases agree with TRBD1. This CDR3 is built from 15 residues. Germline loops: CDR1 MDHEN, CDR2 SYDVKM. V trimming: 4 bases; J trimming: 3 bases; junction bases outside the gene matches: 8. Here the CDR3 reads CASSSSGGVFYEQYF. The DNA of the CDR3 is TGTGCCAGCAGTTCCTCAGGGGGCGTATTCTACGAGCAGTACTTC.

This clone turned up a few times. The V and J genes are TRBV2 and TRBJ1-3, with D maybe TRBD1 (5 bases). V lost 0 bases and J 3 bases, leaving 6 bases between the germline ends. This CDR3 region has 14 residues. CDR1 SNHLY and CDR2 FYNNEI come from the germline V gene. This chain's CDR3 is CASSEAQGGNTIYF. The DNA of the CDR3 is TGTGCCAGCAGTGAAGCCCAGGGTGGAAACACCATATATTTT.

The genes are TRBV12-3 or TRBV12-4 and TRBJ1-2; D is undetermined. This CDR3 is 13 amino acids long. V lost 5 bases, J lost 4 bases, and 11 bases lay in between. The CDR3 loop is CASSIGGSYGYTF. The CDR3, as DNA: TGTGCCAGCAGTATCGGCGGCTCCTATGGCTACACCTTC.

This clone has a single count. V is TRBV9 and J is TRBJ2-3, with TRBD2 identical over 11 bases. The CDR3 has 17 amino acids. The junction had 10 bases not matched to a gene; V was cut back by 3 bases and J by 4 bases. The germline gives CDR1 SGDLS, CDR2 YYNGEE. CDR3 coding DNA: TGTGCCAGCAGCGCAACTAGCGGGGGTACCGGGGCAGATACGCAGTATTTT. Translation gives CASSATSGGTGADTQYF.

The J gene is TRBJ2-5, the V gene TRBV5-1; D unresolved. The CDR3 is 11 residues long. Germline V lookup: CDR1 SGHRS, CDR2 YFSETQ. Trimming pared 2 bases from V and 5 bases from J, leaving 4 bases between. The CDR3 loop is CASSFRETQYF. Written as DNA, the CDR3 is TGCGCCAGCAGCTTCAGGGAGACCCAGTACTTC.

The chain employs TRBV6-2 or TRBV6-3 and TRBJ1-5; D gene unclear. V lost 2 bases, J lost 4 bases, and 6 bases lay in between. The germline V gene encodes CDR1 MNHEY and CDR2 SVGEGT. The CDR3 spans 13 residues. This CDR3 is CASSYVRNQPQHF. DNA of the CDR3: TGTGCCAGCAGTTACGTTAGAAATCAGCCCCAGCATTTT.

The chain couples TRBV30 to TRBJ2-1, with 8 bases lining up with TRBD2. The CDR3 is 15 amino acids. Germline CDR1 GTSNPN, CDR2 SVGIG (reference sequence). The ends lost 2 bases at V and 5 bases at J; junction bases unmatched: 8. The CDR3 nucleotides are TGTGCCTGGAGTTTACGGACTAGCCCTAACAATGAGCAGTTCTTC. It specifies CAWSLRTSPNNEQFF.

The chain has TRBV4-1 and TRBJ2-1; D might be TRBD2 (6 bases). The germline V gene encodes CDR1 MGHRA and CDR2 YSYEKL. The CDR3 is 16 residues long. The V and J ends lost 4 bases and 7 bases respectively, with 20 bases between them. CDR3 residues: CASSRMPEGRGNEQFF. The CDR3 DNA reads TGCGCCAGCAGCCGCATGCCCGAGGGCCGGGGGAATGAGCAGTTCTTC.

The chain joins TRBV30 to TRBJ2-7, with 7 bases fitting TRBD1. Germline trimming cut 0 bases from V and 6 bases from J; bases unmatched to any gene: 8. CDR1 GTSNPN and CDR2 SVGIG come from the germline V gene (reference sequence). The CDR3 has 14 residues. The CDR3 here is CAWSVLGDRGEQYF. DNA of the CDR3: TGTGCCTGGAGTGTACTCGGGGACAGAGGCGAGCAGTACTTC.

J is TRBJ1-1 and V is TRBV6-5; the D gene is possibly TRBD1 (6 bases). Germline loops: CDR1 MNHEY, CDR2 SVGAGI. Deletions cut 8 bases from V and 0 bases from J, with 13 bases between. The CDR3 is 14 amino acids. The CDR3 sequence: CASGQPGVNTEAFF. The CDR3 DNA reads TGTGCCAGCGGACAGCCTGGGGTGAACACTGAAGCTTTCTTT.

The CDR3 spells CASSQSLTGMNTEAFF. CDR3 nucleotide sequence: TGTGCCAGCAGCCAATCCCTGACAGGGATGAACACTGAAGCTTTCTTT. The chain links TRBV4-2 to TRBJ1-1; 7 positions agree with TRBD1. The CDR3 spans 16 residues. The trim removed 2 bases at V and 0 bases at J, leaving 6 bases unmatched. Germline V gene lookup returns CDR1 LGHNA and CDR2 YNFKEQ.

This clone was found a few times. V is TRBV5-1 and J is TRBJ1-2; D perhaps matches TRBD1 (5 bases). The CDR3 has 15 amino acids. CDR1 SGHRS and CDR2 YFSETQ come from the germline V gene. V dropped 4 bases and J dropped 3 bases, with 16 bases sitting between them. DNA of the CDR3: TGCGCCAGCAGCGCCAGCGGGACGGCTTACTATGGCTACACCTTC. This gives the protein CASSASGTAYYGYTF.

This chain links TRBV4-2 with TRBJ2-3, with 7 bases identical to TRBD2. After removal of 0 bases from V and 6 bases from J, the junction contained 12 bases not matched to a gene. The CDR3 sequence is 17 residues long. Germline CDR1 is LGHNA and CDR2 is YNFKEQ. The CDR3 is CASSQDGATGGRDTQYF. CDR3 bases: TGTGCCAGCAGCCAAGATGGGGCGACGGGAGGTAGGGATACGCAGTATTTT.

The chain joins TRBV7-8 to TRBJ1-1, with D unclear. CDR1 is SGHVS, CDR2 FQNEAQ, per germline. V lost 5 bases and J 1 base, leaving 14 bases between the germline ends. CDR3 length equals 15 residues. The chain's CDR3 is CASSRSGVTNTEAFF. The CDR3 bases are TGTGCCAGCAGCCGCTCCGGGGTAACGAACACTGAAGCTTTCTTT. Complete variable domain (other parts from reference TRBV7-8 and TRBJ1-1): GAGVSQSPRYKVAKRGQDVALRCDPISGHVSLFWYQQALGQGPEFLTYFQNEAQLDKSGLPSDRFFAERPEGSVSTLKIQRTQQEDSAVYLCASSRSGVTNTEAFFGQGTRLTVV.

In its sample, this clone was seen once. The chain is built from TRBV6-5 and TRBJ2-3; 9 bases line up with TRBD1. Germline V gives CDR1 MNHEY, CDR2 SVGAGI. V lost 6 bases, J lost 6 bases, and 4 bases stayed unmatched. The CDR3 is 13 residues long. Here the CDR3 reads CASSRDREDTQYF. The CDR3 DNA sequence: TGTGCCAGCAGCCGGGACAGGGAGGATACGCAGTATTTT.

J is TRBJ1-1 and V is TRBV7-9, with 7 bases fitting TRBD1. The CDR3 spans 15 residues. Germline-derived CDR1 and CDR2 are SEHNR and FQNEAQ (reference sequence). The V and J ends lost 4 bases and 0 bases, in that order; junction bases with no gene match: 5. The CDR3 loop is CASSSPGQLNTEAFF. CDR3 sequence (DNA): TGTGCCAGCAGCTCCCCGGGACAGTTGAACACTGAAGCTTTCTTT.

The chain uses TRBV15 and TRBJ2-4; 7 bases are shared with TRBD1. The CDR3 totals 19 residues. V lost 0 bases to trimming and J lost 1 base; unmatched junction nucleotides: 12. CDR1 LNHNV and CDR2 YYDKDF come from the germline V gene (reference sequence). For the CDR3, the DNA is TGTGCCACCAGCAGAGACCGGCCCACGACAGGGTCGGCCAAAAACATTCAGTACTTC. Protein: CATSRDRPTTGSAKNIQYF.